The rows below give T cell receptor beta chains drawn from one sample of a study of T cells in localized non-small cell lung cancer. This table comes from immunoSEQ multiplex PCR, and its TCRdb copy is limited to in-frame clones, with some not included. Counted here are 70,000 to 100,000 clones, more than 75% occurring once; the ten biggest clones make up roughly 9.8%. The sequenced sample was peripheral blood, obtained before any cancer treatment. These receptors were taken from a female donor over 55 with stage I lung adenocarcinoma. Each CDR3 is given with its conserved first and last residue. Fields, in order: J gene, V gene, clone size, CDR3 protein. Not all rows give a size; the values are once, few, many and, for expanded clones, a class.

J gene: TRBJ2-7; V gene: TRBV27; clone size: NA; CDR3 protein: CASSPWGAYEQYF
J gene: TRBJ1-5; V gene: TRBV19; clone size: NA; CDR3 protein: CASRSGGSSNQPQHF
J gene: TRBJ2-7; V gene: TRBV4-3; clone size: NA; CDR3 protein: CASSQAGEQYF
J gene: TRBJ1-5; V gene: TRBV30; clone size: NA; CDR3 protein: CAWSQGNQPQHF
J gene: TRBJ1-2; V gene: TRBV6-4; clone size: NA; CDR3 protein: CASSPAGTGYGYTF
J gene: TRBJ2-7; V gene: TRBV5-5; clone size: NA; CDR3 protein: CASSLESGGLGEQYF
J gene: TRBJ1-5; V gene: TRBV19; clone size: NA; CDR3 protein: CASKLDRDHSNQPQHF
J gene: TRBJ2-1; V gene: TRBV12-5; clone size: NA; CDR3 protein: CASGLGTTYSSYNEQFF
J gene: TRBJ1-2; V gene: TRBV7-2; clone size: few; CDR3 protein: CASRLDSYGYTF
J gene: TRBJ1-1; V gene: TRBV30; clone size: NA; CDR3 protein: CAWSVRNKVKAFF
J gene: TRBJ2-3; V gene: TRBV5-8; clone size: NA; CDR3 protein: CASSYSAGTGSTDTQYF
J gene: TRBJ2-5; V gene: TRBV5-5; clone size: NA; CDR3 protein: CASSSIAGGQETQYF
J gene: TRBJ2-5; V gene: TRBV7-2; clone size: NA; CDR3 protein: CASSKPGPRQETQYF
J gene: TRBJ1-1; V gene: TRBV11-2; clone size: NA; CDR3 protein: CASSFLGGGREAFF
J gene: TRBJ2-4; V gene: TRBV9; clone size: NA; CDR3 protein: CASSADRGRAKNIQYF
J gene: TRBJ2-7; V gene: TRBV19; clone size: NA; CDR3 protein: CASRERGNSYEQYF
J gene: TRBJ1-1; V gene: TRBV28; clone size: NA; CDR3 protein: CASSQTGANTEAFF
J gene: TRBJ2-6; V gene: TRBV19; clone size: NA; CDR3 protein: CASSWNRGSGANVLTF
J gene: TRBJ2-3; V gene: TRBV5-4; clone size: NA; CDR3 protein: CASSLPRPGTDTQYF
J gene: TRBJ2-2; V gene: TRBV7-9; clone size: NA; CDR3 protein: CASSSPGSNTGELFF
J gene: TRBJ1-6; V gene: TRBV4-2; clone size: NA; CDR3 protein: CASSLESGSPLHF
J gene: TRBJ2-1; V gene: TRBV13; clone size: NA; CDR3 protein: CASGRRRANEQFF
J gene: TRBJ2-7; V gene: TRBV28; clone size: NA; CDR3 protein: CASRTSYEQYF
J gene: TRBJ2-5; V gene: TRBV19; clone size: NA; CDR3 protein: CASSIYWGQETQYF
J gene: TRBJ1-2; V gene: TRBV28; clone size: few; CDR3 protein: CASSPTGLLNYGYTF
J gene: TRBJ1-1; V gene: TRBV5-1; clone size: NA; CDR3 protein: CASSLWAGTNTEAFF
J gene: TRBJ1-1; V gene: TRBV27; clone size: few; CDR3 protein: CASSFFWNTEAFF
J gene: TRBJ2-1; V gene: TRBV6-5; clone size: few; CDR3 protein: CASRHRVGGYNEQFF
J gene: TRBJ1-1; V gene: TRBV30; clone size: NA; CDR3 protein: CAWSEGADTEAFF
J gene: TRBJ2-3; V gene: TRBV5-1; clone size: NA; CDR3 protein: CASSPLARNSDTQYF
J gene: TRBJ2-1; V gene: TRBV6-6; clone size: NA; CDR3 protein: CASSNEDNEQFF
J gene: TRBJ2-3; V gene: TRBV7-9; clone size: NA; CDR3 protein: CASSRQTGQGTDTQYF
J gene: TRBJ1-1; V gene: TRBV6-5; clone size: NA; CDR3 protein: CASASRGRDTEAFF
J gene: TRBJ2-7; V gene: TRBV28; clone size: NA; CDR3 protein: CASSLFGGRASYEQYF
J gene: TRBJ1-2; V gene: TRBV5-1; clone size: NA; CDR3 protein: CASSLVGMSYGYTF
J gene: TRBJ1-3; V gene: TRBV7-9; clone size: NA; CDR3 protein: CASSFLGSGNTIYF
J gene: TRBJ2-7; V gene: TRBV14; clone size: few; CDR3 protein: CASSQGRWGSGDYEQYF
J gene: TRBJ2-7; V gene: TRBV19; clone size: NA; CDR3 protein: CASSITSGSRISYEQYF
J gene: TRBJ1-1; V gene: TRBV28; clone size: NA; CDR3 protein: CASKSNTEAFF
J gene: TRBJ1-2; V gene: TRBV30; clone size: NA; CDR3 protein: CAWTGAYGYTF
J gene: TRBJ2-1; V gene: TRBV19; clone size: NA; CDR3 protein: CAAAEGLAGGSNEQFF
J gene: TRBJ2-1; V gene: TRBV7-8; clone size: NA; CDR3 protein: CATTPRADPRNEQFF
J gene: TRBJ2-2; V gene: TRBV6-5; clone size: NA; CDR3 protein: CASSPLGGGELFF
J gene: TRBJ2-2; V gene: TRBV5-5; clone size: NA; CDR3 protein: CASSLIGTANTGELFF
J gene: TRBJ2-7; V gene: TRBV7-2; clone size: NA; CDR3 protein: CASSHQGSDRAREQYF
J gene: TRBJ2-1; V gene: TRBV7-3; clone size: NA; CDR3 protein: CASSLTESSYNEQFF
J gene: TRBJ1-4; V gene: TRBV27; clone size: few; CDR3 protein: CASSPRGTAVF
J gene: TRBJ2-1; V gene: TRBV9; clone size: NA; CDR3 protein: CASSVGPAGSYNEQFF
J gene: TRBJ1-1; V gene: TRBV2; clone size: NA; CDR3 protein: CAEGQRPNTEAFF
J gene: TRBJ2-6; V gene: TRBV11-2; clone size: NA; CDR3 protein: CASSLDWGLALSGANVLTF
J gene: TRBJ1-1; V gene: TRBV6-1; clone size: NA; CDR3 protein: CASSEGRVNTEAFF
J gene: TRBJ2-3; V gene: TRBV7-3; clone size: few; CDR3 protein: CASSLFPPLGQYF
J gene: TRBJ1-4; V gene: TRBV28; clone size: NA; CDR3 protein: CASRDSGGGNEKLFF
J gene: TRBJ2-1; V gene: TRBV5-4; clone size: NA; CDR3 protein: CASSFTSGRVNEQFF